The 24 T cell receptor beta chains presented below share a single source sample, sequenced in a study of OX40 agonist ivuxolimab in advanced cancers. Here immunoSEQ multiplex PCR was the method, and the copy in TCRdb shows in-frame clones only, minus some. The sample records 87,000 or so clones, around 82% being singletons. The material sequenced was CD4+ or CD8+ T cells sorted from blood, taken in a trial of the OX40 agonist ivuxolimab. The receptors were sampled from an adult with an advanced solid tumor such as melanoma, head and neck, liver or kidney cancer.

The chain is built from TRBV4-2 and TRBJ2-5, with 7 positions matching TRBD2. Germline trimming cut 4 bases from V and 5 bases from J; bases unmatched to any gene: 13. This CDR3 is built from 16 residues. The germline CDR1 and CDR2 sequences are LGHNA and YNFKEQ. The CDR3 bases are TGTGCCAGCAGCCTCTTTGGGGCTAGCGGTCAGGAGACCCAGTACTTC. Translation: CASSLFGASGQETQYF.

The rearrangement joins TRBV18 to TRBJ2-7; D might be TRBD1 (6 bases). Trimming cost V 2 bases and J 2 bases, with 10 bases left between them. Looked up from germline, CDR1 is KGHSH and CDR2 is LQKENI. The CDR3 loop spans 14 amino acids. The CDR3 loop is CASSPSGQTYEQYF. The DNA for the CDR3 is TGTGCCAGCTCACCATCAGGACAGACCTACGAGCAGTACTTC. Using reference TRBV18 and TRBJ2-7 for the parts outside the CDR3, the full variable domain is NAGVMQNPRHLVRRRGQEARLRCSPMKGHSHVYWYRQLPEEGLKFMVYLQKENIIDESGMPKERFSAEFPKEGPSILRIQQVVRGDSAAYFCASSPSGQTYEQYFGPGTRLTVT.

V usage is TRBV7-2 and J usage is TRBJ1-2; 7 bases map to TRBD1. Losses at the gene ends were 4 bases for V and 8 bases for J; bases not matched to a gene: 7. Germline CDR1 reads SGHTA; CDR2 reads FQGNSA. CDR3 size: 13 residues. CDR3 region: CASSSTDRDGYTF. DNA for the CDR3: TGTGCCAGCAGCTCCACAGACAGGGACGGCTACACCTTC.

The rearrangement uses TRBV27 and TRBJ1-4, with a possible D match to TRBD1 (6 bases). The CDR3 extends over 14 amino acids. Germline loops: CDR1 MNHEY, CDR2 SMNVEV (reference sequence). With 3 bases removed from V and 6 bases from J, the gap between germline ends came to 11 bases. CDR3 residues: CASSFWAGDEKLFF. In DNA, the CDR3 is TGTGCCAGCAGTTTCTGGGCAGGGGATGAAAAACTGTTTTTT.

The chain has TRBV6-7 and TRBJ2-2; TRBD1 matches 7 bases. TRBV6-7 is sorted into the ORF group, with uncertain function. V lost 5 bases, J lost 7 bases, and 4 bases stayed unmatched. The length of the CDR3 is 13 residues. The CDR3 DNA reads TGTGCCAGCAGTAAACAGGGGATCGGGGAGCTGTTTTTT. This sequence encodes CASSKQGIGELFF.

This clone was seen only a few times. The chain employs TRBV4-1 and TRBJ2-7, with 8 positions matching TRBD1. The CDR3 is 12 residues long. V gave up 4 bases and J gave up 6 bases; unmatched junction bases: 2. Germline CDR1 MGHRA, CDR2 YSYEKL. In nucleotides, the CDR3 is TGCGCCAGCAGCCCGACAGGGGTCGAGCAGTACTTC. Residues: CASSPTGVEQYF.

The chain recombines TRBV5-6 with TRBJ2-5, with D hard to call. This CDR3 is 15 amino acids long. Germline CDR1 is SGHDT and CDR2 is YYEEEE. V shed 1 base and J shed 2 bases, with 12 bases lying between them. CDR3 nucleotide sequence: TGTGCCAGCAGCTTGAGTAGTAGACGGCAAGAGACCCAGTACTTC. It specifies CASSLSSRRQETQYF.

The rearrangement links TRBV28 to TRBJ2-7; TRBD1 matches 9 bases. Germline V lookup: CDR1 MDHEN, CDR2 SYDVKM. The trim removed 6 bases at V and 3 bases at J, leaving 9 bases unmatched. CDR3 length: 15 amino acids. The CDR3 reads CASSSWTGAHYEQYF. As DNA, the CDR3 is TGTGCCAGCAGCTCTTGGACAGGGGCCCACTACGAGCAGTACTTC.

The chain links TRBV2 to TRBJ1-6, with D tentatively TRBD1 (5 bases). Germline loops: CDR1 SNHLY, CDR2 FYNNEI. Trimming took 6 bases from V and 10 from J, leaving 13 bases between them. CDR3 length equals 13 residues. Here the CDR3 DNA reads TGTGCCAGCAGGGGGGAGAAGGCGTCACCCCTCCACTTT. Protein: CASRGEKASPLHF.

The V gene is TRBV5-4, the J gene TRBJ2-5; D possibly corresponds to TRBD1 (5 bases). Judging by the DNA end, TRBJ2-7 fits better; the J call may be wrong. This CDR3 comprises 16 residues. Per the germline V gene, CDR1 is SGHNT and CDR2 is YYREEE (reference sequence). This chain's CDR3 is CASSRGSGSLLAEQYF. The CDR3 DNA follows: TGTGCCAGCAGCAGGGGATCGGGTAGCCTGTTGGCCGAGCAGTACTTC.

This clone turned up a few times. The J gene is TRBJ2-1, the V gene TRBV5-1; D possibly corresponds to TRBD2 (6 bases). The CDR3 is made up of 15 amino acids. Germline V gene lookup returns CDR1 SGHRS and CDR2 YFSETQ. V shed 7 bases and J shed 6 bases, with 20 bases lying between them. DNA of the CDR3: TGCGCCAGCTGGAGGGGCGGGGACCCCTCCAATGAGCAGTTCTTC. It translates to CASWRGGDPSNEQFF.

The chain is built from TRBV4-1 and TRBJ2-7; no clear D gene. The V gene's germline CDR1 is MGHRA and CDR2 YSYEKL. V lost 4 bases and J 2 bases, leaving 18 bases between the germline ends. CDR3 length: 16 residues. CDR3 sequence: CASSRGTEYRTYEQYF. CDR3 in DNA: TGCGCCAGCAGCCGGGGAACAGAATATAGGACCTACGAGCAGTACTTC.

The chain joins TRBV30 to TRBJ1-3; a possible D gene is TRBD1 (6 bases). CDR1 is GTSNPN and CDR2 is SVGIG in the germline V gene (reference sequence). Trimming took 3 bases from V and 0 from J, leaving 18 bases between them. There are 17 residues in the CDR3. The CDR3 region is CAWRLLGGGYSGNTIYF. CDR3 DNA sequence: TGTGCCTGGAGGTTACTCGGCGGGGGCTACTCTGGAAACACCATATATTTT.

This clone was counted between two and nine times. CDR3 coding DNA: TGTGCCAGCACCGGATCTCGGTTAGAGTCCACCGGGGAGCTGTTTTTT. Encoded protein: CASTGSRLESTGELFF. The chain employs TRBV9 and TRBJ2-2; D ambiguous. Trimming removed 6 bases at V and 4 bases at J, with 19 bases between. CDR1 and CDR2 from the germline V gene are SGDLS and YYNGEE. The CDR3 runs 16 residues.

J is TRBJ2-4 and V is TRBV6-1, with 7 nucleotides matching TRBD1. Germline values: CDR1 MNHNS, CDR2 SASEGT. J was trimmed by 0 bases and V by 10 bases; bases with no gene match: 6. This CDR3 comprises 14 residues. The CDR3 nucleotides read TGTGCCACCCAACAGGGGATAGCCAAAAACATTCAGTACTTC. Amino acid sequence: CATQQGIAKNIQYF.

For the CDR3, the DNA is TGTGCCAGTAGTATAAATGGCGGGACGAACACCGGGGAGCTGTTTTTT. This codes for CASSINGGTNTGELFF. The chain links TRBV19 to TRBJ2-2; tentatively, D is TRBD2 (6 bases). Deletions cut 2 bases from V and 0 bases from J, with 10 bases between. This CDR3 spans 16 amino acids. Germline-derived CDR1 and CDR2 are LNHDA and SQIVND (reference sequence).

The rearrangement links TRBV4-3 to TRBJ1-5; D gene unclear. The ends were cut back, 0 bases at V and 6 bases at J, with 18 bases in the middle. This CDR3 is 17 amino acids long. Germline loops: CDR1 LGHNA, CDR2 YSLEER. The CDR3 DNA is TGCGCCAGCAGCCAAGAATTGATTTGGCAGGCTGGTCAGCCCCAGCATTTT. This encodes CASSQELIWQAGQPQHF.

The chain couples TRBV5-6 to TRBJ2-7; 8 bases are shared with TRBD1. Trimming took 2 bases from V and 7 from J; bases not matched to a gene: 8. The CDR3 extends over 14 amino acids. Germline V gives CDR1 SGHDT, CDR2 YYEEEE. CDR3 coding DNA: TGTGCCAGCAGCTTCGACAGGGGCTTGGGAGAGCAGTACTTC. Translated: CASSFDRGLGEQYF.

V usage is TRBV2 and J usage is TRBJ2-2; D tentatively reads TRBD1 or TRBD2 (6 bases each). The CDR3 spans 13 residues. V lost 7 bases, J lost 3 bases, and 9 bases lay in between. In germline, CDR1 is SNHLY, CDR2 FYNNEI. CDR3 loop: CASMRGDTGELFF. In DNA, the CDR3 is TGTGCCAGCATGAGGGGGGACACCGGGGAGCTGTTTTTT.

The chain combines TRBV11-3 with TRBJ2-1; no definite D call. The ends were cut back, 0 bases at V and 14 bases at J, with 11 bases in the middle. The CDR3 contains 12 residues. CDR1 is SGHNT, CDR2 YENEEA, per germline. CDR3 nucleotides: TGTGCCAGCAGCTTAGATTGGGGTCGGGAGTTCTTC. Protein product: CASSLDWGREFF. The whole variable domain, remainder taken from reference TRBV11-3 and TRBJ2-1, is EAGVVQSPRYKIIEKKQPVAFWCNPISGHNTLYWYLQNLGQGPELLIRYENEEAVDDSQLPKDRFSAERLKGVDSTLKIQPAELGDSAVYLCASSLDWGREFFGPGTRLTVL.

The CDR3 loop is CAWNGAQLRETQYF. The CDR3 DNA sequence: TGTGCCTGGAATGGCGCACAACTAAGAGAGACCCAGTACTTC. The V gene is TRBV30, the J gene TRBJ2-5; D not resolved. The CDR3 sequence is 14 residues long. The germline gives CDR1 GTSNPN, CDR2 SVGIG (reference sequence). The V end lost 4 bases, the J end lost 4 bases, and 16 bases lay between the germline ends.

This rearrangement joins TRBV19 to TRBJ1-5; 8 nucleotides line up with TRBD1. There are 16 residues in the CDR3. Germline V lookup: CDR1 LNHDA, CDR2 SQIVND (reference sequence). Trimming removed 6 bases from V and 4 bases from J; junction bases left unmatched: 11. CDR3 sequence: CASRAGQGAWNQPQHF. The CDR3 nucleotides read TGTGCCAGTAGGGCCGGGCAGGGGGCATGGAATCAGCCCCAGCATTTT. Full variable domain (outside the CDR3, taken from reference TRBV19 and TRBJ1-5): DGGITQSPKYLFRKEGQNVTLSCEQNLNHDAMYWYRQDPGQGLRLIYYSQIVNDFQKGDIAEGYSVSREKKESFPLTVTSAQKNPTAFYLCASRAGQGAWNQPQHFGDGTRLSIL.

The chain combines TRBV12-5 with TRBJ2-2; D gene uncertain. The CDR3 length is 14 residues. Germline V gene sequence: CDR1 LGHNT, CDR2 FRNRAP. In nucleotides, the CDR3 is TGTGCCAGTCTTGGGCCAGCAACCCCCGGGGAGCTGTTTTTT. It encodes CASLGPATPGELFF. Variable domain in full (rest from reference TRBV12-5 and TRBJ2-2): DARVTQTPRHKVTEMGQEVTMRCQPILGHNTVFWYRQTMMQGLELLAYFRNRAPLDDSGMPKDRFSAEMPDATLATLKIQPSEPRDSAVYFCASLGPATPGELFFGEGSRLTVL.

J is TRBJ2-2 and V is TRBV5-4; no clear D. The CDR3 sequence is 13 residues long. CDR1 is SGHNT and CDR2 is YYREEE in the germline V gene (reference sequence). V was trimmed by 3 bases and J by 4 bases, leaving 7 bases between them. The CDR3 region has the DNA TGTGCCAGCAGCTCCCCAAGCACCGGGGAGCTGTTTTTT. Protein sequence: CASSSPSTGELFF.